The present entry profiles one TCR beta chain with its context. Its antigen is unknown. No base qualities exist here, and no much larger clone lies one base off it. CDR1 and CDR2 (SGDLS, YYNGEE) derive from the germline V gene. The CDR3 runs 16 residues from the cysteine to the phenylalanine. The only DNA kept is the CDR3, 48 bases in frame from the first base. Germline trimming: 0 bases from V, 6 bases from J; junction bases outside gene matches: 6. This specimen comes from a study of cytomegalovirus exposure and HLA in healthy donors (TCRdb year 2017). Background for the entire study: According to an earlier analysis of 587 of the donors, 150 million to 200 million T cells yielded approximately 120 million unique TCR beta sequences and around 300 Gb of sequence data. The aim of the study was to test whether cataloging public T cell receptors could identify signatures of past pathogen exposure. Approximately 300 gigabases of sequencing data and tens of millions of unique TCR sequences were included in an early release covering several hundred HLA-typed donors. A later genetic analysis took genome-wide SNP genotypes for about 55% of the 666 donors and used that subset as a discovery cohort. Among under 450 genotyped donors of the cohort, an average of approximately 240,000 unique TCR beta nucleotide sequences were sequenced per donor, 15% to 20% of them non-productive. Typing coverage differed by locus: A, B, C, DRB1 and DQB1 were typed in about 629-640 donors, DQA1 in around 500, DPA1 in 600 to 610, and DPB1 in 472. To predict cytomegalovirus infection status, the study brought together high-throughput TCR immunosequencing, statistical association of individual TCRs with disease status, and machine learning. The later analysis used no new phenotypic data to find candidate immune exposures, relying instead on TCR beta sequences and their occurrence across donors. Alongside the repertoire data, information on donor age, sex, ethnicity and CMV serostatus was compiled. An earlier analysis of some 600 of the donors applied high-throughput TCR beta sequencing to assess whether each TCR beta V gene segment acted as functional or pseudogenic. A later analysis re-analyzed previously published TCR beta repertoires from 666 donors and added high-resolution HLA genotyping to study TCR occurrence patterns. All discovery cohort repertoires had been generated on a single sequencing platform. In addition to the first cohort of approximately 650 subjects, a separate validation cohort of over 90 different subjects was used. Five DR-DQ haplotypes were treated as single units for association and clustering because of strong linkage in the cohort. The genetic ancestry cluster associated with self-reported Caucasian donors included roughly four fifths of the approximately 400 genotyped donors. Class I and class II HLA loci were covered by the typing at four-digit resolution. The study profiled the T cell repertoires of hundreds of subjects by immunosequencing and related them to cytomegalovirus serostatus. What the study reported, not specific to this receptor: In the study, some 180 TCR beta chains were listed as associated with cytomegalovirus. The classifier was reported to diagnose cytomegalovirus status with high specificity and sensitivity in both the original and validation cohorts. Assigning TCR associations to individual alleles was difficult when HLA alleles, especially DR and DQ, strongly co-occurred. Some IMGT-functional V segments, including TRBV6-2 and TRBV6-3, could not be told apart with the 87-base-pair reads, so those segments were excluded. Roughly uniform sequencing depth across donors was assumed in presence/absence analyses, although this assumption may not hold. Specific HLA alleles were associated with 16,951 TCR beta sequences at a false discovery rate of 0.05 in a later analysis. Most TCR sequences were observed very rarely across donors, whereas some public TCRs were present in many individuals. A cluster of highly shared sequence variants was judged likely to represent a technical artifact of the sequencing pipeline. The earlier analysis of approximately 560 of the donors excluded some 16 rarely observed V segments, including chromosome 9 orphons, because counts were too low. Linkage disequilibrium might explain the correlated functional status among segregating V segments, but an unknown experimental factor could not be ruled out. A further reported finding was that TCR beta sequences accurately predicted the HLA-A and HLA-B alleles for most subjects in the first cohort. Compared with equally common non-associated chains, HLA-associated TCR beta chains in a later analysis were more clonally expanded and had lower generation probabilities. The only immune exposure information available for the cohort was CMV serostatus. According to a later analysis, most CMV-associated TCR beta chains appeared to be HLA-restricted, and the HLA associations seemed to be driven largely by CMV exposure. Only TCR beta chains were sequenced in this cohort, and the absence of alpha or paired-chain data limited detectable features. In a later genetic analysis, fewer N-insertions in productive TCRs were reported among donors in an Asian-associated ancestry cluster than the roughly 700-donor mean. In a later analysis, several top co-occurrence clusters were reported to appear linked to parvovirus B19, influenza, CMV and Epstein-Barr virus. In vitro tests confirmed that a few of the cytomegalovirus-associated TCR beta chains recognize cytomegalovirus antigens. An association between a missense DCLRE1C variant and V-gene and J-gene trimming of TCR beta chains was found in a later genetic analysis and replicated in an independent cohort. Broadly in line with IMGT annotations, most TCR beta V segments showed up in productive rearrangements about 87% or about 30% of the time in an earlier analysis of several hundred of the donors. Because some donors lacked HLA typing at each locus, the association tests relied only on the typed subset. In a later analysis, TCR association rates were found to vary across HLA loci, with the most associated TCRs seen for DRB1 alleles and the fewest for HLA-C alleles. According to the authors, the approach could potentially be generalized to other disease states and immunological phenotypes.

Library creation used the immunoSEQ multiplex PCR assay. The multiplex PCR relied on a mix of 60 forward primers for TCR Vbeta segments and 13 reverse primers for TCR Jbeta segments. The CDR3 region of rearranged TCR beta genes was amplified from genomic DNA by a multiplex PCR assay. Amplified TCR beta libraries were sequenced as 87-base-pair reads on the Illumina HiSeq System. The authors' analysis ran thus. A later analysis tallied approximately 87 million unique TCR beta chains across the 666 repertoires, and some 10 million of those chains were shared by two or more donors. A nearest-neighbor algorithm error-corrected the raw reads and collapsed the reads into unique sequences, merging closely related sequences to remove PCR and sequencing errors. Alignment of CDR3 sequences to IMGT reference sequences was used to assign V, D and J gene segments. Each retained sequence needed at least a six-nucleotide match to both a V gene segment and a J gene segment. A rearrangement counted as productive if the CDR3 had no stop codons and remained in frame with V and J, and every other rearrangement counted as non-productive. CDR3 was defined according to IMGT convention as the region running from the second conserved V-encoded cysteine to the conserved J-encoded phenylalanine. In an earlier analysis of roughly 610 of the donors, sequences lacking an unambiguous match to a single V gene segment were excluded. In an earlier analysis of approximately 590 of the donors, a V segment was called functional when productive rearrangements were above 56.7%, and segregating when the standard deviation between donors exceeded 5%. A statistical classification framework was built for diagnosing cytomegalovirus status from the catalog of TCR beta chain sequences. In a later analysis, TCR nucleotide sequences were compared against IMGT/GENE-DB human TR gene sequences so that V and J genes could be assigned. In a later analysis, CDR3 sequences and most-parsimonious VDJ recombination scenarios were assigned using the TCRdist pipeline. In a later analysis, each TCR beta chain was defined by its CDR3 amino acid sequence together with its V-gene family, and reads without a unique V-gene family were excluded. In a later analysis, approximately 590 highly shared, low-generation-probability nucleotide sequences were removed to address suspected cross-contamination and a sequencing artifact. A later analysis calculated a clonal expansion index for each public chain from normalized within-repertoire ranks of inferred template counts. Generation probabilities in a later analysis came from a VDJ recombination model fitted to out-of-frame rearrangements, and those results were checked against IGoR. In a later analysis, TCR-TCR, TCR-HLA and TCR-CMV co-occurrence was scored with hypergeometric tests, and a repertoire-size bias correction was applied to TCR pairs. To estimate false discovery rates, a later analysis permuted the HLA or CMV assignments 20 times. In a later analysis, co-occurring TCRs were grouped using DBSCAN, with TCRdist sequence similarity added in when clustering inside HLA-allele-positive subsets. Repertoires with fewer than 30,000 or more than 120,000 public chains, plus five repertoires with anomalous nucleotide sharing, were excluded from co-occurrence clustering. Drawn from immuneACCESS, this table holds only the in-frame rearrangements with V and J called that TCRdb kept. Clones are partly lost; checked studies trace under half to an unresolved V gene and leave the rest unexplained. That table gives V, J and clone size, and the DNA gave D and trimming. For this sample the table gives roughly 190,000 clones, of which 79% were detected only once. Approximately 2.4% of the sample is taken by the ten largest.

In total, roughly 670 healthy bone marrow donors made up the cohort. Cohort members were all nominally healthy when sampled, although unrecorded immune exposures were likely present. The donor tested CMV seronegative and was one of the 352 seronegative cohort members. Each donor provided a peripheral blood sample, and peripheral blood mononuclear cells were used for TCR beta sequencing. Genomic DNA was extracted from the blood cell samples with the Qiagen DNeasy Blood Extraction Kit. The rearrangement joined TRBV9 to TRBJ2-2; the junction holds 9 bases that match TRBD2. What was sequenced was PBMCs. The receptor comes from a woman aged 50 to 65 in good health and CMV-seronegative. In nucleotides, the sequence is TGTGCCAGCAGCGTAGGGGGGACTAGCTGGCCCGGGGAGCTGTTTTTT. This codes for CASSVGGTSWPGELFF.